The entry that follows covers one T cell receptor beta chain sequence. The antigen remains unidentified. This entry is derived from a study of vaccination effects on CD4 cells after COVID-19. Looking at the study overall: Vaccination followed sampling of two convalescent patients by 16 days and one week respectively.

The data were produced by immunoSEQ multiplex PCR, yet TCRdb's version contains in-frame clones alone and is incomplete. The sample shows tens of thousands of clones, 65% to 85% of them seen only once. Peptide-pool stimulation followed by sequencing identified expanded antigen-specific CD4+ clonotypes in the ViraFEST assay. Investigators separated out CD4+ T cells once approximately 10 days of culture had passed. According to PCR results, the person was infected with SARS-CoV-2 between March and December 2020. Negative control culture was done with an HIV-1 Nef peptide pool. Days 3 and 7 were when half the medium was replaced with IL-2 medium. The study, taken as a whole, reports: Late in the post-vaccination period, infection-induced and vaccine-induced clones underwent marked clonal contraction.

Sequences were derived from CD4+ T cells from PBMCs cultured with HIV peptides, sampled before COVID-19 vaccination. Indicated subset: HIV-1 Nef peptide pool negative control/reference culture. This TCR derives from a human donor who had a prior SARS-CoV-2 infection.

The CDR3 DNA is TGTGCCAGCAGCCCGGGAGTGGACACCGGAGTTGCAGATACGCAGTATTTT. This encodes CASSPGVDTGVADTQYF. The chain has TRBV5-8 and TRBJ2-3; D possibly corresponds to TRBD2 (6 bases). The germline V gene encodes CDR1 SGHTS and CDR2 YDEGEE. The V and J ends lost 4 bases and 4 bases respectively, with 22 bases between them. This CDR3 has 17 amino acids.